Shown below are 26 T cell receptor beta chains from a single sample sequenced in a study of blood T cell repertoires in COVID-19. Clones were read by immunoSEQ multiplex PCR, and TCRdb kept only the in-frame ones, dropping some. This sample has hundreds of thousands of clones, with around 90% found just once. The sequenced material came from peripheral blood. These receptors came from a woman aged 18-35 years who had recovered from COVID-19.

J is TRBJ1-2 and V is TRBV10-3, with a possible D match to TRBD1 (6 bases). V gave up 8 bases and J gave up 8 bases, with 24 bases separating them. The CDR3 loop spans 15 amino acids. In germline, CDR1 is ENHRY, CDR2 SYGVKD. CDR3 DNA: TGTGCCATCCCACAGGCCCAGGGGCTAAGGGAGGGCTACACCTTC. Protein: CAIPQAQGLREGYTF.

There are a few counts of this clone. The CDR3 nucleotides are TGTGCCAGCAGCCAAGTGGGGACAGGGGACTATGGCTACACCTTC. It specifies CASSQVGTGDYGYTF. The rearrangement links TRBV3-1 (or the pseudogene TRBV3-2) to TRBJ1-2; the match to TRBD1 covers 10 bases. Trimming took 1 base from V and 3 from J; bases not matched to a gene: 2. This CDR3 region has 15 residues. Germline CDR1 reads LGHDT; CDR2 reads YNNKEL (reference sequence).

V gene TRBV4-3 combines with J gene TRBJ1-3; tentative D call: TRBD1 (5 bases). The CDR3 loop spans 17 amino acids. Germline V lookup: CDR1 LGHNA, CDR2 YSLEER. V was pared by 0 bases and J by 0 bases, with 12 bases between. Written as DNA, the CDR3 is TGCGCCAGCAGCCAAGATCGGGGACTCCACTCTGGAAACACCATATATTTT. This translates into CASSQDRGLHSGNTIYF.

This clone appeared a single time. This specimen includes other DNA sequences encoding the same CDR3. The chain couples TRBV13 to TRBJ2-1, with TRBD2 as a possible D gene (5 bases). Trimming left V 2 bases short and J 3 bases short, with 5 bases between. The germline gives CDR1 PRHDT, CDR2 FYEKMQ (reference sequence). CDR3 length: 13 residues. The CDR3 is CASSLRGYNEQFF. Written as DNA, the CDR3 is TGTGCCAGCAGCTTACGGGGCTACAATGAGCAGTTCTTC.

This chain links TRBV30 with TRBJ1-1, with D possibly being TRBD1 (6 bases). CDR1 and CDR2 from the germline V gene are GTSNPN and SVGIG (reference sequence). V lost 1 base and J lost 11, with 11 bases in between. This CDR3 comprises 11 residues. The CDR3 here is CAWSENRDAFF. In nucleotides, the CDR3 is TGTGCCTGGAGTGAGAACAGGGATGCTTTCTTT.

The chain is built from TRBV12-3 or TRBV12-4 and TRBJ2-3; 7 bases fit TRBD1. This CDR3 comprises 11 residues. The trim removed 2 bases at V and 10 bases at J, leaving 0 bases unmatched. CDR3 bases: TGTGCCAGCAGTTTAACAGGGGCGCAGTATTTT. Amino acid sequence: CASSLTGAQYF.

The V gene is TRBV24-1, the J gene TRBJ1-5, with 8 bases identical to TRBD1. The CDR3 is 18 amino acids. Unmatched junction bases numbered 18, after V lost 8 bases and J lost 4 bases. CDR1 and CDR2 from the germline V gene are KGHDR and SFDVKD. The DNA of the CDR3 is TGTGCCACCAAGAAAACCGGAGGGCAGGGGGCTTCTAATCAGCCCCAGCATTTT. Translated, it gives CATKKTGGQGASNQPQHF.

The gene calls are TRBV2 and TRBJ1-1; the match to TRBD1 covers 9 bases. CDR3 length: 15 residues. Germline lookup yields CDR1 SNHLY and CDR2 FYNNEI. Trimming took 6 bases from V and 3 from J; bases not matched to a gene: 8. The chain's CDR3 is CASSSTGGWDTEAFF. CDR3 sequence (DNA): TGTGCCAGCAGCAGCACAGGGGGCTGGGACACTGAAGCTTTCTTT.

The chain links TRBV4-3 to TRBJ2-1; 9 bases line up with TRBD1. The V segment lost 2 bases and the J segment 7 bases; nucleotides outside the gene matches: 12. The CDR3 extends over 17 amino acids. Germline-derived CDR1 and CDR2 are LGHNA and YSLEER. The CDR3 DNA reads as TGCGCCAGCAGCCAACCTCGCGGGACAGGGATTAATAATGAGCAGTTCTTC. This translates into CASSQPRGTGINNEQFF.

This clone was seen a few times. This chain links TRBV30 with TRBJ1-5; 9 bases match TRBD1. This CDR3 region has 15 residues. CDR1 is GTSNPN, CDR2 SVGIG, per germline (reference sequence). V gave up 4 bases and J gave up 1 base; unmatched junction bases: 5. The CDR3: CAWTTGQGSNQPQHF. In nucleotides, the CDR3 is TGTGCCTGGACCACCGGACAGGGGAGCAATCAGCCCCAGCATTTT. Using reference TRBV30 and TRBJ1-5 for the parts outside the CDR3, the full variable domain is SQTIHQWPATLVQPVGSPLSLECTVEGTSNPNLYWYRQAAGRGLQLLFYSVGIGQISSEVPQNLSASRPQDRQFILSSKKLLLSDSGFYLCAWTTGQGSNQPQHFGDGTRLSIL.

This rearrangement joins TRBV10-3 to TRBJ1-5, with 9 bases aligning to TRBD1. Germline CDR1 is ENHRY and CDR2 is SYGVKD. CDR3 length: 15 residues. V lost 4 bases and J lost 6; bases outside the gene matches: 7. The chain's CDR3 is CAISAGTGTSQPQHF. The CDR3, as DNA: TGTGCCATCAGTGCCGGGACAGGGACGAGTCAGCCCCAGCATTTT.

Note on this clone: Additional DNA sequences in this sample encode the identical CDR3. V gene TRBV5-1 combines with J gene TRBJ1-2, with 7 bases identical to TRBD1. V gave up 5 bases and J gave up 3 bases; unmatched junction bases: 4. The CDR3 consists of 13 residues. Germline CDR1 and CDR2: SGHRS and YFSETQ. DNA for the CDR3: TGCGCCAGCAGTCTTACAGGGGACTATGGCTACACCTTC. Its protein product is CASSLTGDYGYTF.

The chain combines TRBV4-3 with TRBJ2-1, with D unresolved. V lost 0 bases and J lost 7, with 19 bases in between. Looked up from germline, CDR1 is LGHNA and CDR2 is YSLEER. The CDR3 runs 17 residues. The CDR3 is CASSQDQASLIPNEQFF. The DNA of the CDR3 is TGCGCCAGCAGCCAAGATCAGGCCAGCCTCATCCCAAATGAGCAGTTCTTC.

A few counts support this clone. This sequence joins TRBV7-8 and TRBJ1-5; D may be TRBD1 (5 bases). Trimming removed 5 bases from V and 0 bases from J, with 17 bases in between. CDR3 size: 17 residues. The germline V gene encodes CDR1 SGHVS and CDR2 FQNEAQ. CDR3 coding DNA: TGTGCCAGCAGCCCAAGTGGGGGGACCCATAGCAATCAGCCCCAGCATTTT. Translation gives CASSPSGGTHSNQPQHF.

The rearrangement joins TRBV11-2 to TRBJ1-1; perhaps TRBD1 as D (6 bases). V shed 1 base and J shed 5 bases, with 11 bases lying between them. The length of the CDR3 is 14 residues. CDR1 is SGHAT and CDR2 is FQNNGV in the germline V gene. The DNA for the CDR3 is TGTGCCAGCAGCTTAGTGAGGGGGGGAACTGAAGCTTTCTTT. It specifies CASSLVRGGTEAFF.

The chain combines TRBV27 with TRBJ1-1; D unresolved. This CDR3 region has 13 residues. V was pared by 5 bases and J by 0 bases, with 7 bases between. In germline, CDR1 is MNHEY, CDR2 SMNVEV (reference sequence). The chain's CDR3 is CASSLTVNTEAFF. CDR3 sequence (DNA): TGTGCCAGCAGTCTTACAGTGAACACTGAAGCTTTCTTT.

This sequence joins TRBV4-1 and TRBJ2-3, with a tentative D call TRBD2 (6 bases). The CDR3 totals 16 residues. Per the germline V gene, CDR1 is MGHRA and CDR2 is YSYEKL. Trimming left V 0 bases short and J 1 base short, with 11 bases between. CDR3 DNA sequence: TGCGCCAGCAGCCAAGACGGGGAGGCAGGCACAGATACGCAGTATTTT. This codes for CASSQDGEAGTDTQYF.

The CDR3 DNA sequence: TGTGCCAGCAGTACGGATAGCGGGAGAGGGGAGCTGTTTTTT. Translating gives CASSTDSGRGELFF. The chain has TRBV2 and TRBJ2-2, with TRBD2 identical over 9 bases. In germline, CDR1 is SNHLY, CDR2 FYNNEI. Germline trimming cut 5 bases from V and 8 bases from J; bases unmatched to any gene: 6. The CDR3 contains 14 residues.

This chain uses TRBV24-1 with TRBJ1-4, with D perhaps TRBD1 (6 bases). The germline CDR1 and CDR2 sequences are KGHDR and SFDVKD. This CDR3 has 15 residues. V lost 2 bases and J 5 bases, leaving 11 bases between the germline ends. As DNA, the CDR3 is TGTGCCACCAGTGATTCGACAGGATTAAATGAAAAACTGTTTTTT. It translates to CATSDSTGLNEKLFF.

The chain combines TRBV7-9 with TRBJ1-1; D remains ambiguous. The CDR3 covers 13 residues. V gave up 4 bases and J gave up 5 bases, with 11 bases separating them. CDR1 is SEHNR and CDR2 is FQNEAQ in the germline V gene (reference sequence). The CDR3 is CASSWTGGTEAFF. CDR3 coding DNA: TGTGCCAGCAGCTGGACCGGCGGGACTGAAGCTTTCTTT.

V usage is TRBV5-4 and J usage is TRBJ1-2; TRBD1 matches at 8 bases. The CDR3 consists of 15 residues. J was trimmed by 2 bases and V by 0 bases; bases with no gene match: 3. Germline lookup yields CDR1 SGHNT and CDR2 YYREEE (reference sequence). In DNA, the CDR3 is TGTGCCAGCAGCTTGGGATACAGGGGGAACTATGGCTACACCTTC. The encoded protein is CASSLGYRGNYGYTF.

The rearrangement joins TRBV28 to TRBJ1-2, with 8 bases matching TRBD1. Germline V CDR1 and CDR2: MDHEN, SYDVKM. The CDR3 runs 12 residues. V was clipped by 7 bases and J by 7 bases; unmatched bases: 5. CDR3 sequence reads: CASTLTGAGYTF. The CDR3 nucleotides read TGTGCCAGCACTTTGACAGGGGCTGGCTACACCTTC.

V usage is TRBV7-9 and J usage is TRBJ2-7, with D perhaps matching TRBD1 (5 bases). Trimming left V 4 bases short and J 7 bases short, with 14 bases between. The CDR3 length is 13 residues. The germline CDR1 and CDR2 sequences are SEHNR and FQNEAQ (reference sequence). The CDR3 sequence: CASSSGVQGEQYV. CDR3 sequence (DNA): TGTGCCAGCAGCTCCGGCGTGCAGGGAGAGCAGTACGTC.

This chain connects TRBV9 to TRBJ2-3; TRBD1 aligns across 7 bases. Per germline, CDR1 SGDLS and CDR2 YYNGEE. This CDR3 spans 16 amino acids. J was trimmed by 6 bases and V by 0 bases; bases with no gene match: 10. In nucleotides, the CDR3 is TGTGCCAGCAGCGTAGGGTACAGGGGCCAGGGGGATACGCAGTATTTT. Amino acids: CASSVGYRGQGDTQYF.

The chain recombines TRBV9 with TRBJ2-3; a possible D gene is TRBD2 (7 bases). The length of the CDR3 is 16 residues. From germline, CDR1 is SGDLS and CDR2 YYNGEE. Trimming removed 0 bases at V and 6 bases at J, with 17 bases between. The CDR3 reads CASSVATGGPEDTQYF. The CDR3 region has the DNA TGTGCCAGCAGCGTAGCTACCGGGGGGCCGGAGGATACGCAGTATTTT.

J is TRBJ1-3 and V is TRBV9; D perhaps matches TRBD1 (6 bases). Trimming pared 3 bases from V and 2 bases from J, leaving 9 bases between. The V gene's germline CDR1 is SGDLS and CDR2 YYNGEE. CDR3 length equals 14 residues. The CDR3 DNA reads as TGTGCCAGCAGCGGCGGGGGCCCTGGAAACACCATATATTTT. Its protein is CASSGGGPGNTIYF. The full variable domain, with the rest looked up from reference TRBV9 and TRBJ1-3, is DSGVTQTPKHLITATGQRVTLRCSPRSGDLSVYWYQQSLDQGLQFLIQYYNGEERAKGNILERFSAQQFPDLHSELNLSSLELGDSALYFCASSGGGPGNTIYFGEGSWLTVV.